This T cell receptor beta chain was recovered during a study of T cell responses to AZD1222 COVID-19 vaccine. A note on this clone: Its matching antigen is unknown.

The V gene end was trimmed by 5 bases and the J gene end by 1 base; junction bases not matched to a gene: 5. Germline CDR1 reads MNHEY; CDR2 reads SVGEGT. The CDR3 extends over 15 amino acids. The repertoire was sequenced with immunoSEQ multiplex PCR; TCRdb's copy has only in-frame clones and lacks some. Among about 170,000 clones, around nine tenths were seen once, and the ten largest hold 0.85% to 1.1%. Findings of the study overall: In all cases, repertoires were sampled only after the peak T cell response.

The source was peripheral blood, collected 28 days after the second AZD1222 dose. This sequence was found in an adult who received the AZD1222 COVID-19 vaccine. The chain is built from TRBV6-2 or TRBV6-3 and TRBJ2-1, with 7 positions matching TRBD2. The CDR3 nucleotides read TGTGCCAGCAGTCCCGCGGGGGTGTCCTACAATGAGCAGTTCTTC. As protein: CASSPAGVSYNEQFF.